The 27 T cell receptor beta chains given below trace back to one sample, sequenced in a study of vaccination and CD4 T cells after COVID-19. MiXCR, run by TCRdb on the PCR reads, gives a single entry per CDR3 protein. This sample has just over 20,000 distinct CDR3 sequences, with around 60% found just once. Specimen: CD4+ T cells from blood, collected before SARS-CoV-2 vaccination. These receptors were collected from a human donor who had recovered from COVID-19.

The V and J genes are TRBV30 and TRBJ2-5; 9 bases fit TRBD1. This CDR3 comprises 13 residues. Germline CDR1 and CDR2: GTSNPN and SVGIG (reference sequence). V was pared by 4 bases and J by 5 bases, with 5 bases of the junction left unmatched. CDR3 residues: CAWNRDRVETQYF. The CDR3 nucleotides are TGTGCCTGGAACCGGGACAGGGTGGAGACCCAGTACTTC.

This clonotype occurred a few times. The chain employs TRBV15 and TRBJ2-7; D not certain. The CDR3 runs to 13 residues. V lost 0 bases, J lost 3 bases, and 6 bases lay in between. Germline CDR1 and CDR2: LNHNV and YYDKDF (reference sequence). The CDR3 DNA sequence: TGTGCCACCAGCAGAGATCGGGTCTACGAGCAGTACTTC. It codes for CATSRDRVYEQYF.

The gene calls are TRBV14 and TRBJ2-2; weak D call: TRBD2 (5 bases). Trimming took 3 bases from V and 4 from J, leaving 6 bases between them. The CDR3 has 13 amino acids. CDR1 and CDR2 (germline): SGHDN, FVKESK. CDR3 nucleotide sequence: TGTGCCAGCAGCCATACTAGCACCGGGGAGCTGTTTTTT. Translated: CASSHTSTGELFF.

This clonotype was detected only a few times. The V and J genes are TRBV2 and TRBJ1-5; D call uncertain. The V and J ends lost 7 bases and 4 bases respectively, with 11 bases between them. The CDR3 has 13 amino acids. Germline V gene sequence: CDR1 SNHLY, CDR2 FYNNEI. The CDR3 loop reads CASTPTSNQPQHF. DNA for the CDR3: TGTGCCAGCACCCCTACATCGAATCAGCCCCAGCATTTT.

This sequence joins TRBV6-5 and TRBJ2-7; tentatively, D is TRBD1 (5 bases). Trimming removed 0 bases from V and 9 bases from J, with 12 bases in between. This CDR3 spans 13 amino acids. Germline V gives CDR1 MNHEY, CDR2 SVGAGI. CDR3 residues: CASSYSGPWVQYF. The CDR3 DNA is TGTGCCAGCAGTTACTCGGGGCCTTGGGTGCAGTACTTC.

The rearrangement joins TRBV12-3 or TRBV12-4 to TRBJ1-2; TRBD1 is a possible D gene (6 bases). There are 14 residues in the CDR3. V gave up 3 bases and J gave up 5 bases, with 13 bases separating them. CDR3: CASSLSAGDYGYTF. Written as DNA, the CDR3 is TGTGCCAGCAGTTTGTCTGCAGGGGATTATGGCTACACCTTC.

J is TRBJ2-5 and V is TRBV2; 7 positions agree with TRBD2. This CDR3 has 15 residues. V lost 6 bases, J lost 2 bases, and 9 bases stayed unmatched. CDR1 is SNHLY and CDR2 is FYNNEI in the germline V gene. For the CDR3, the DNA is TGTGCCAGCAGAAGACCCCTAGCGGATCAAGAGACCCAGTACTTC. Encoded protein: CASRRPLADQETQYF.

This clonotype turned up a few times. This rearrangement joins TRBV28 to TRBJ1-5; 7 bases are shared with TRBD1. The germline gives CDR1 MDHEN, CDR2 SYDVKM. With V trimmed by 7 bases and J by 2 bases, 8 bases remained unmatched. The CDR3 loop spans 15 amino acids. This CDR3 is CASTPTDRGNQPQHF. The CDR3 DNA is TGTGCCAGCACACCTACTGACAGGGGCAATCAGCCCCAGCATTTT.

V gene TRBV2 combines with J gene TRBJ1-6; D not resolved. The V end was cut by 3 bases, the J end by 6 bases, with 12 bases between. The CDR3 has 15 residues. Germline V gene sequence: CDR1 SNHLY, CDR2 FYNNEI. CDR3 amino acids: CASSDGQVLNSPLHF. In DNA, the CDR3 is TGTGCCAGCAGTGACGGTCAGGTGCTTAATTCACCCCTCCACTTT.

The chain links TRBV7-2 to TRBJ2-3; 9 bases fit TRBD1. From germline, CDR1 is SGHTA and CDR2 FQGNSA. The junction had 5 bases not matched to a gene; V was cut back by 7 bases and J by 3 bases. The CDR3 extends over 14 amino acids. This chain's CDR3 is CASTPGQGTDTQYF. CDR3 coding DNA: TGTGCCAGCACCCCGGGACAGGGAACAGATACGCAGTATTTT.

This chain uses TRBV6-1 with TRBJ2-3; tentatively, D is TRBD1 or TRBD2 (5 bases each). V lost 6 bases to trimming and J lost 6 bases, with 19 bases between them. Germline V gives CDR1 MNHNS, CDR2 SASEGT. The CDR3 spans 15 residues. The CDR3 loop reads CASRGPAWQRDTQYF. The CDR3 DNA follows: TGTGCCAGCAGGGGACCCGCATGGCAGCGGGATACGCAGTATTTT.

The sample holds a few counts of this clonotype. This chain connects TRBV6-1 to TRBJ1-5; possibly TRBD1 for D (5 bases). The CDR3 is 15 amino acids. The V end lost 6 bases, the J end lost 1 base, and 13 bases lay between the germline ends. The germline V gene encodes CDR1 MNHNS and CDR2 SASEGT. The CDR3 sequence: CASSPRSGSNQPQHF. The CDR3 DNA reads TGTGCCAGCAGCCCACGGTCAGGGAGCAATCAGCCCCAGCATTTT.

The chain recombines TRBV12-3 or TRBV12-4 with TRBJ2-7, with 12 bases identical to TRBD2. Unmatched junction bases numbered 2, after V lost 5 bases and J lost 6 bases. This CDR3 spans 13 amino acids. CDR3 region: CASSGLAGSEQYF. CDR3 sequence (DNA): TGTGCCAGCAGTGGACTAGCGGGGTCCGAGCAGTACTTC.

The chain has TRBV28 and TRBJ2-2; a possible D gene is TRBD1 (6 bases). Trimming pared 5 bases from V and 6 bases from J, leaving 13 bases between. CDR3 length: 14 amino acids. CDR1 and CDR2 (germline): MDHEN, SYDVKM. The CDR3 spells CASSLRQAPGELFF. For the CDR3, the DNA is TGTGCCAGCAGTCTCCGACAGGCCCCCGGGGAGCTGTTTTTT.

The rearrangement joins TRBV15 to TRBJ2-7; 12 bases map to TRBD2. J was trimmed by 9 bases and V by 0 bases; bases with no gene match: 6. This CDR3 contains 15 residues. Germline V gives CDR1 LNHNV, CDR2 YYDKDF (reference sequence). CDR3: CATSRDPTSGGRQYF. The CDR3 bases are TGTGCCACCAGCAGAGATCCGACTAGCGGGGGAAGGCAGTACTTC. The entire variable domain, with the rest obtained from reference TRBV15 and TRBJ2-7, is as follows: DAMVIQNPRYQVTQFGKPVTLSCSQTLNHNVMYWYQQKSSQAPKLLFHYYDKDFNNEADTPDNFQSRRPNTSFCFLDIRSPGLGDTAMYLCATSRDPTSGGRQYFGPGTRLTVT.

This clonotype was seen only a few times. V gene TRBV7-3 combines with J gene TRBJ2-3; 7 bases agree with TRBD2. Germline V gene lookup returns CDR1 SGHTA and CDR2 FQGTGA. Trimming removed 1 base from V and 2 bases from J; junction bases left unmatched: 12. The CDR3 is 18 residues long. CDR3 protein: CASSLMGVGGSFTDTQYF. The CDR3 DNA sequence: TGTGCCAGCAGCTTAATGGGTGTGGGCGGGAGTTTCACAGATACGCAGTATTTT.

V usage is TRBV7-8 and J usage is TRBJ1-1; D gene uncertain. The length of the CDR3 is 14 residues. With 1 base removed from V and 0 bases from J, the gap between germline ends came to 6 bases. CDR1 is SGHVS, CDR2 FQNEAQ, per germline. Written as DNA, the CDR3 is TGTGCCAGCAGCTTAGTTACTATGAACACTGAAGCTTTCTTT. Its protein is CASSLVTMNTEAFF. The entire variable domain, with the rest obtained from reference TRBV7-8 and TRBJ1-1, is as follows: GAGVSQSPRYKVAKRGQDVALRCDPISGHVSLFWYQQALGQGPEFLTYFQNEAQLDKSGLPSDRFFAERPEGSVSTLKIQRTQQEDSAVYLCASSLVTMNTEAFFGQGTRLTVV.

J is TRBJ2-7 and V is TRBV20-1; D call uncertain. The ends were cut back, 0 bases at V and 7 bases at J, with 13 bases in the middle. This CDR3 is 13 amino acids long. The germline CDR1 and CDR2 sequences are DFQATT and SNEGSKA (reference sequence). CDR3 nucleotides: TGCAGTGCTAGAGATCTAAGGACCGGGGAGCAGTACTTC. Protein product: CSARDLRTGEQYF.

This clonotype came up a few times. This chain uses TRBV10-1 with TRBJ1-2; D remains ambiguous. The germline V and J ends were trimmed by 2 bases and 7 bases, with 11 bases remaining between them. Germline V gives CDR1 WNHNN, CDR2 SYGVQD (reference sequence). The CDR3 is made up of 13 amino acids. CDR3 loop: CASSESRSGGYTF. The DNA of the CDR3 is TGCGCCAGCAGTGAGAGCAGATCCGGTGGCTACACCTTC.

The genes are TRBV20-1 and TRBJ1-1; D is possibly TRBD1 (5 bases). Germline V gene sequence: CDR1 DFQATT, CDR2 SNEGSKA (reference sequence). The CDR3 runs 15 residues. The V and J ends lost 1 base and 0 bases respectively, with 12 bases between them. The DNA of the CDR3 is TGCAGTGCTAGAGGCCCGGGGGGGATGAACACTGAAGCTTTCTTT. The encoded protein is CSARGPGGMNTEAFF.

This clonotype came up once. The V call is TRBV4-1, the J call TRBJ2-3; no definite D call. Germline V gene data show CDR1 as MGHRA and CDR2 as YSYEKL. Trimming removed 3 bases at V and 1 base at J, with 11 bases between. This CDR3 region has 15 residues. Here the CDR3 reads CASSQSVSGTDTQYF. DNA of the CDR3: TGCGCCAGCAGCCAGTCCGTGTCGGGCACAGATACGCAGTATTTT.

V is TRBV7-6 and J is TRBJ2-7, with 8 bases fitting TRBD1. The end of the DNA is better explained by TRBJ2-5, so the J call may be wrong. The CDR3 extends over 14 amino acids. CDR1 and CDR2 from the germline V gene are SGHVS and FNYEAQ. The CDR3 reads CASSSLTGAETQYF. Here the CDR3 DNA reads TGTGCCAGCAGCTCCTTGACAGGGGCAGAGACCCAGTACTTC.

This clonotype was seen a few times. The CDR3 sequence is CASSGDRVRFGTDTQYF. In DNA form, the CDR3 reads TGTGCCAGCAGCGGGGACAGGGTTCGGTTCGGCACAGATACGCAGTATTTT. The chain couples TRBV7-8 to TRBJ2-3, with 9 nucleotides matching TRBD1. The ends lost 5 bases at V and 1 base at J; junction bases unmatched: 10. In germline, CDR1 is SGHVS, CDR2 FQNEAQ. This CDR3 has 17 amino acids. Full variable domain (missing parts from reference TRBV7-8 and TRBJ2-3): GAGVSQSPRYKVAKRGQDVALRCDPISGHVSLFWYQQALGQGPEFLTYFQNEAQLDKSGLPSDRFFAERPEGSVSTLKIQRTQQEDSAVYLCASSGDRVRFGTDTQYFGPGTRLTVL.

The chain links TRBV10-3 to TRBJ2-1; possibly TRBD2 for D (7 bases). Trimming pared 10 bases from V and 7 bases from J, leaving 20 bases between. CDR1 and CDR2 from the germline V gene are ENHRY and SYGVKD. CDR3 length equals 14 residues. This CDR3 is CASLKGGASNEQFF. The CDR3 DNA sequence: TGTGCCAGCTTAAAGGGGGGGGCCTCGAATGAGCAGTTCTTC.

The chain is built from TRBV4-2 and TRBJ2-7; TRBD1 agrees at 10 bases. With 0 bases clipped from V and 3 bases from J, the junction kept 5 bases outside the gene matches. The CDR3 has 16 amino acids. Germline V gives CDR1 LGHNA, CDR2 YNFKEQ. CDR3 in DNA: TGTGCCAGCAGCCAAGATCTGGGGACAGGGGACTACGAGCAGTACTTC. Translated: CASSQDLGTGDYEQYF.

The V and J genes are TRBV19 and TRBJ1-4; D remains ambiguous. V lost 8 bases to trimming and J lost 6 bases, with 16 bases between them. Germline V gene lookup returns CDR1 LNHDA and CDR2 SQIVND (reference sequence). CDR3 size: 14 residues. CDR3 sequence (DNA): TGTGCCAGTTGTTCCGAAGCAACGGATGAAAAACTGTTTTTT. Translating gives CASCSEATDEKLFF.

The chain uses TRBV27 and TRBJ2-7, with D tentatively TRBD1 (6 bases). Per the germline V gene, CDR1 is MNHEY and CDR2 is SMNVEV (reference sequence). V lost 4 bases, J lost 4 bases, and 14 bases lay in between. The CDR3 runs 14 residues. The CDR3 reads CASSYQGRMYEQYF. For the CDR3, the DNA is TGTGCCAGCAGTTATCAGGGGAGAATGTACGAGCAGTACTTC.